The 27 T cell receptor beta chains below all came from one sample that was sequenced in a study of blood T cell repertoires in COVID-19. Generated by immunoSEQ multiplex PCR, the TCRdb table keeps only in-frame clones and is missing some. Of around 240,000 clones in the sample, over 75% were seen once. Sequenced: PBMCs or T cells enriched from blood (not recorded which). These receptors were obtained from a woman aged 50 to 60 who had recovered from COVID-19.

The V call is TRBV5-1, the J call TRBJ2-3; TRBD2 is a possible D gene (5 bases). Germline V CDR1 and CDR2: SGHRS, YFSETQ. V lost 0 bases to trimming and J lost 0 bases, with 11 bases between them. The CDR3 is 16 amino acids. The CDR3 DNA sequence: TGCGCCAGCAGCTTGGGGGCGGGTTCTAGCACAGATACGCAGTATTTT. Translating gives CASSLGAGSSTDTQYF.

The chain uses TRBV2 and TRBJ1-2, with D tentatively TRBD1 (5 bases). CDR3 length: 12 residues. V was cut by 10 bases and J by 6 bases, with 15 bases left in between. The germline CDR1 and CDR2 sequences are SNHLY and FYNNEI. The CDR3 region has the DNA TGTGCCACCAGGCGTCAGGGCGATGGCTACACCTTC. The encoded protein is CATRRQGDGYTF.

This chain joins TRBV18 and TRBJ1-5; D is possibly TRBD1 (5 bases). Germline loops: CDR1 KGHSH, CDR2 LQKENI. The CDR3 loop spans 14 amino acids. The ends were cut back, 3 bases at V and 1 base at J, with 7 bases in the middle. CDR3: CASSPGQSNQPQHF. CDR3 sequence (DNA): TGTGCCAGCTCACCCGGACAAAGCAATCAGCCCCAGCATTTT.

This clone was counted a single time. This chain connects TRBV28 to TRBJ2-1, with 9 bases matching TRBD1. V shed 5 bases and J 6 bases; nucleotides not matched to a gene: 8. The germline CDR1 and CDR2 sequences are MDHEN and SYDVKM. There are 15 residues in the CDR3. The CDR3 DNA reads TGTGCCAGCAGTCCTACCCGGGACAGGGCCAATGAGCAGTTCTTC. Its protein is CASSPTRDRANEQFF.

The chain uses TRBV10-1 and TRBJ2-2; D is possibly TRBD1 (5 bases). V dropped 2 bases and J dropped 4 bases, with 14 bases sitting between them. CDR3 length: 16 residues. Germline CDR1 is WNHNN and CDR2 is SYGVQD (reference sequence). The CDR3 region has the DNA TGCGCCAGCAGTGAGGTGTGGCCAGGGTTCACCGGGGAGCTGTTTTTT. It translates to CASSEVWPGFTGELFF.

The chain carries TRBV5-1 and TRBJ2-1; D is perhaps TRBD2 (6 bases). This CDR3 spans 15 amino acids. In germline, CDR1 is SGHRS, CDR2 YFSETQ. With 0 bases removed from V and 5 bases from J, the gap between germline ends came to 12 bases. In DNA form, the CDR3 reads TGCGCCAGCAGCTTGGGTGACGGGAGTAACAATGAGCAGTTCTTC. Its translation is CASSLGDGSNNEQFF.

J is TRBJ2-7 and V is TRBV6-5, with D possibly matching TRBD2 (6 bases). V was cut by 7 bases and J by 6 bases, with 16 bases left in between. CDR1 MNHEY and CDR2 SVGAGI come from the germline V gene. CDR3 length: 13 amino acids. The CDR3 protein is CASNPGVLGEQYF. CDR3 sequence (DNA): TGTGCCAGCAATCCGGGAGTTCTAGGCGAGCAGTACTTC.

The chain joins TRBV3-1 (or the pseudogene TRBV3-2) to TRBJ2-1; no definite D call. V lost 4 bases, J lost 0 bases, and 7 bases lay in between. The CDR3 spans 14 residues. Germline CDR1 and CDR2: LGHDT and YNNKEL (reference sequence). The CDR3 coding sequence is TGTGCCAGCAGCCCACAGAGCTCCTACAATGAGCAGTTCTTC. Translating gives CASSPQSSYNEQFF.

J is TRBJ2-2 and V is TRBV5-1, with 7 bases identical to TRBD2. The trim removed 1 base at V and 1 base at J, leaving 4 bases unmatched. This CDR3 contains 16 residues. CDR1 and CDR2 from the germline V gene are SGHRS and YFSETQ. This CDR3 reads CASSLWLAVNTGELFF. For the CDR3, the DNA is TGCGCCAGCAGCTTGTGGCTAGCGGTGAACACCGGGGAGCTGTTTTTT.

The table lists this clone with a count of one. The chain employs TRBV19 and TRBJ1-6, with 7 bases identical to TRBD1. CDR1 and CDR2 (germline): LNHDA, SQIVND (reference sequence). J was trimmed by 8 bases and V by 5 bases; bases with no gene match: 3. The CDR3 extends over 13 amino acids. The DNA of the CDR3 is TGTGCCAGTAGTGACACAGGGGATTCACCCCTCCACTTT. Protein sequence: CASSDTGDSPLHF.

For the CDR3, the DNA is TGCGCCAGCAGCCAAGAGGGCATACTAGCGAAAGGATCCTACGAGCAGTACTTC. It is translated as CASSQEGILAKGSYEQYF. V is TRBV4-1 and J is TRBJ2-7, with 7 bases that match TRBD2. V was pared by 0 bases and J by 1 base, with 12 bases of the junction left unmatched. The CDR3 totals 18 residues. The germline V gene encodes CDR1 MGHRA and CDR2 YSYEKL.

This chain joins TRBV3-1 (or the pseudogene TRBV3-2) and TRBJ1-6; a possible D gene is TRBD1 (5 bases). Germline V gene data show CDR1 as LGHDT and CDR2 as YNNKEL (reference sequence). V lost 4 bases to trimming and J lost 9 bases, with 13 bases between them. The CDR3 has 14 residues. The CDR3 sequence is CASSPGWGGSPLHF. Written as DNA, the CDR3 is TGTGCCAGCAGCCCAGGTTGGGGGGGTTCACCCCTCCACTTT.

This clone showed up just a few times. V gene TRBV7-9 combines with J gene TRBJ2-1, with TRBD2 matching over 12 bases. Germline-derived CDR1 and CDR2 are SEHNR and FQNEAQ (reference sequence). This CDR3 has 15 residues. The J segment lost 8 bases and the V segment lost 1 base, leaving 3 bases of the junction unmatched. For the CDR3, the DNA is TGTGCCAGCAGCTTAGAAGGACTAGCGGGACATGAGCAGTTCTTC. This codes for CASSLEGLAGHEQFF.

This sequence joins TRBV11-2 and TRBJ2-1; tentative D call: TRBD2 (6 bases). CDR1 and CDR2 (germline): SGHAT, FQNNGV. Trimming took 8 bases from V and 3 from J, leaving 17 bases between them. The CDR3 has 15 residues. The CDR3 protein is CASCRGRGLYNEQFF. The CDR3, as DNA: TGTGCCAGCTGCCGTGGGCGGGGACTCTACAATGAGCAGTTCTTC. The full variable domain, with the rest looked up from reference TRBV11-2 and TRBJ2-1, is EAGVAQSPRYKIIEKRQSVAFWCNPISGHATLYWYQQILGQGPKLLIQFQNNGVVDDSQLPKDRFSAERLKGVDSTLKIQPAKLEDSAVYLCASCRGRGLYNEQFFGPGTRLTVL.

This sequence joins TRBV28 and TRBJ2-3, with 9 bases lining up with TRBD1. The CDR3 length is 15 residues. Germline CDR1 reads MDHEN; CDR2 reads SYDVKM. Trimming removed 7 bases from V and 4 bases from J; junction bases left unmatched: 9. The CDR3 DNA is TGTGCCAGCACTACAGGGGGCCTTGGGTCAGATACGCAGTATTTT. Encoded protein: CASTTGGLGSDTQYF.

The rearrangement joins TRBV5-1 to TRBJ1-1; D gene ambiguous. V dropped 0 bases and J dropped 1 base, with 10 bases sitting between them. Germline V lookup: CDR1 SGHRS, CDR2 YFSETQ. The CDR3 is 15 amino acids. Written as DNA, the CDR3 is TGCGCCAGCAGCTTGGGGGCACTTCAGAACACTGAAGCTTTCTTT. It specifies CASSLGALQNTEAFF.

V and J are TRBV9 and TRBJ2-2, with D tentatively TRBD1 (7 bases). The germline V gene has CDR1 SGDLS and CDR2 YYNGEE. The CDR3 spans 15 residues. V was trimmed by 1 base and J by 1 base, leaving 8 bases between them. Written as DNA, the CDR3 is TGTGCCAGCAGCGTACAGGGGGGGAACACCGGGGAGCTGTTTTTT. Amino acid sequence: CASSVQGGNTGELFF.

The chain links TRBV5-4 to TRBJ2-5, with TRBD2 identical over 12 bases. CDR1 is SGHNT, CDR2 YYREEE, per germline (reference sequence). V shed 3 bases and J 4 bases; nucleotides not matched to a gene: 7. The CDR3 runs 16 residues. CDR3 DNA: TGTGCCAGCAGCTCCCTACTAGCGGGAGGAGGAGAGACCCAGTACTTC. Its protein is CASSSLLAGGGETQYF.

J is TRBJ2-7 and V is TRBV6-5; 9 bases are a match to TRBD2. Germline-derived CDR1 and CDR2 are MNHEY and SVGAGI. The J segment lost 0 bases and the V segment lost 2 bases, leaving 5 bases of the junction unmatched. There are 16 residues in the CDR3. Here the CDR3 DNA reads TGTGCCAGCAGTTACGGAAGCGGGAGGAACTCCTACGAGCAGTACTTC. Protein: CASSYGSGRNSYEQYF.

The J gene is TRBJ1-6, the V gene TRBV14, with 11 positions matching TRBD1. The V and J ends lost 6 bases and 8 bases, in that order; junction bases with no gene match: 6. CDR1 and CDR2 (germline): SGHDN, FVKESK. The CDR3 sequence is 15 residues long. CDR3 amino acids: CASSPRGQGDSPLHF. CDR3 nucleotide sequence: TGTGCCAGCAGTCCACGGGGACAGGGGGATTCACCCCTCCACTTT.

J is TRBJ2-7 and V is TRBV5-5, with 10 bases aligning to TRBD2. With 3 bases clipped from V and 5 bases from J, the junction kept 11 bases outside the gene matches. The CDR3 loop spans 16 amino acids. Germline CDR1 and CDR2: SGHKS and YYEKEE (reference sequence). The CDR3 region has the DNA TGTGCCAGCAGCTCCATAGAACTAGCGGGAAAAGACGAGCAGTACTTC. It translates to CASSSIELAGKDEQYF.

This clone was seen a handful of times. This chain uses TRBV12-5 with TRBJ2-7; tentatively, D is TRBD1 (7 bases). Trimming cost V 0 bases and J 3 bases, with 15 bases left between them. This CDR3 has 16 amino acids. Germline V CDR1 and CDR2: LGHNT, FRNRAP. This chain's CDR3 is CASGLVLQGRYYEQYF. DNA for the CDR3: TGTGCTAGTGGTTTGGTCCTACAGGGGAGGTACTACGAGCAGTACTTC.

A single count supports this clone. The chain has TRBV5-1 and TRBJ1-2; unclear D gene. V was pared by 5 bases and J by 4 bases, with 12 bases between. CDR1 is SGHRS and CDR2 is YFSETQ in the germline V gene. This CDR3 has 13 residues. CDR3 nucleotide sequence: TGCGCCAGCAGTTGGGCGGGCTCCTATGGCTACACCTTC. It specifies CASSWAGSYGYTF.

CDR3 amino acids: CASSQPGLAGEVEQFF. As DNA, the CDR3 is TGTGCCAGCAGCCAACCAGGACTAGCGGGAGAAGTTGAGCAGTTCTTC. The V gene is TRBV4-2, the J gene TRBJ2-1; 13 nucleotides align to TRBD2. The length of the CDR3 is 16 residues. V lost 2 bases to trimming and J lost 9 bases; unmatched junction nucleotides: 7. CDR1 is LGHNA, CDR2 YNFKEQ, per germline.

The V call is TRBV7-9, the J call TRBJ2-7; D gene ambiguous. Germline V gives CDR1 SEHNR, CDR2 FQNEAQ (reference sequence). V was shortened by 8 bases and J by 1 base, with 9 bases between the two germline ends. This CDR3 has 12 amino acids. The CDR3 here is CASGGRSYEQYF. The CDR3 DNA follows: TGTGCCAGCGGCGGAAGGTCCTACGAGCAGTACTTC.

The genes are TRBV6-1 and TRBJ2-1; 8 positions agree with TRBD1. CDR1 and CDR2 from the germline V gene are MNHNS and SASEGT. The V and J ends lost 2 bases and 13 bases, in that order; junction bases with no gene match: 10. This CDR3 comprises 14 residues. Written as DNA, the CDR3 is TGTGCCAGCAGTGAACAAGGACAGGGCAGTATACAGTTCTTC. Amino acids: CASSEQGQGSIQFF.

The rearrangement uses TRBV15 and TRBJ1-5; no clear D gene. CDR3 length equals 12 residues. V lost 0 bases and J 7 bases, leaving 4 bases between the germline ends. Germline values: CDR1 LNHNV, CDR2 YYDKDF (reference sequence). CDR3 DNA sequence: TGTGCCACCAGCAGAGATATCCAGCCCCAGCATTTT. It specifies CATSRDIQPQHF. Looking up the rest from reference TRBV15 and TRBJ1-5 gives the full variable domain: DAMVIQNPRYQVTQFGKPVTLSCSQTLNHNVMYWYQQKSSQAPKLLFHYYDKDFNNEADTPDNFQSRRPNTSFCFLDIRSPGLGDTAMYLCATSRDIQPQHFGDGTRLSIL.